The T cell receptor (beta chain) under discussion was sequenced for a study of shared clonotypes between healthy human individuals (dated by TCRdb to the early 2020s). Regarding the research as a whole: Three men and a couple of women, aged 18 to 49 years, made up the cohort. For each donor, CD4 naive and CD4 memory were each given three plates, CD8 naive was given two plates, and CD8 memory was given one plate. To estimate repertoire size and how much clonotypes are shared between individuals, the study performed deep sequencing of blood TCR repertoires from a handful of healthy adults. Libraries were prepared and TCR repertoires were sequenced by different laboratories using diverse techniques, in order to increase sequencing depth and limit assay-specific biases. Per donor, leukapheresis produced somewhere between about 0.94 and 9.5 billion PBMCs.

Using the deep immunoSEQ assay, TCR CDR3 regions were amplified from genomic DNA by multiplex PCR. Extracted genomic DNA from each cell subset was distributed evenly across all wells of several immunoSEQ 96-well plates, and each plate was treated as a replicate. For sorted subsets, 200 to 250 ng genomic DNA, equal to 30,000 to 35,000 T cell genomes, was loaded into each replicate PCR. The purified libraries were quantified using a Qubit 3.0 fluorometer, sized with a Bioanalyzer 2100, and then quantified again using the KAPA Library Quantification kit. A separate single-read 150-cycle Illumina NextSeq 550 flow cell was used to sequence each immunoSEQ 96-well plate. From the authors' description of their analysis: Because the immunoSEQ output held only junctional sequences and lacked quality scores, the filtering could not match the filtering applied to full-length reads. Sequences were annotated with PyIR, a Python wrapper for IgBLAST v1.9, using IMGT germline references to assign V/J genes and CDR3. Any read was removed if the V/J assignment was weak (E-value above 1e-6), the CDR3 was missing, or the read contained stop codons, out-of-frame junctions, or ambiguous translated residues. V3J clonotypes were defined as sequences sharing the same inferred V gene, J gene, and CDR3 amino acid sequence. The percentage overlap between two repertoires was calculated by dividing the number of shared unique clonotypes by the size of the smaller repertoire. Three approaches were used to assess repertoire richness: RTK rarefaction, the Chao1 estimator, and Recon v2.1 estimates of unobserved clonotypes. Generation probabilities for all TCRbeta clonotypes obtained by the gDNA method from a few donors were computed using OLGA. The clones in this table, taken by TCRdb from immuneACCESS, are in-frame only. Not every clone is retained; where verified, under half of the shortfall comes from an unresolved V gene, and the cause of the rest is unknown. The V and J calls and the clone size are those of that table, but D and trimming were determined from the DNA. The sample table shows about 2.1 million clones, and 93% are seen once. Under 2% of the sample goes to the ten largest clones.

CD8 naive samples were obtained by positive selection for CCR7 among CD45RO-negative cells, yielding a CD45RA+CCR7+ population from which TemRA cells were excluded. Donors were healthy HIV-negative adults with no recently reported acute infections or vaccinations. Every donor was a Caucasian adult residing in Nashville, Tennessee, USA. Blood was obtained by leukapheresis, after which PBMCs were separated by Ficoll-Histopaque density gradient centrifugation and cryopreserved in liquid nitrogen vapor phase. Analytical flow cytometry was used to check the purity and quantity of every magnetically sorted T cell population. Genomic DNA was isolated from each sorted fraction and quantified by UV absorbance on a Nanodrop 2000c. Note on this clone: No cognate antigen has been identified for it. The input lacks base qualities; no much larger clone sits a single base away.

The germline V gene (reference sequence) gives CDR1 as PRHDT and CDR2 as FYEKMQ. Spanning cysteine to phenylalanine, the CDR3 consists of 13 amino acids. Only the CDR3 portion is preserved as DNA: 39 bases, with reading frame beginning at the first base. The trim is 5 bases for V and 3 bases for J, with a gap of 11 bases between the germline ends. Overall study results and their limits: Pairwise subsampling led to the expectation that sequencing depth would affect the degree of clonotype sharing among donors. When four donors were compared, the shared fraction of clonotypes was about 5% for naive CD4, about 4% for naive CD8, 2% to 2.5% for memory CD4, and roughly 0.43% for memory CD8. Rarefaction of sorted-subset datasets indicated incomplete sequencing despite the large sequencing depth. Larger estimated clonotype richness was generally found for naive subsets than for memory subsets. Sampling was restricted to blood, and TCR repertoires in tissue are likely to differ from TCR repertoires in blood. Because the study included a small number of donors, the genetic and exposure-history diversity represented was limited. Compared with non-shared clonotypes, the clonotypes found in all four sorted-subset donors had higher generation probabilities.

Sequencing was done on a sample of naive CD8+ T cells from PBMCs. What this sample's cell subset or site label stands for: CD45RA+CCR7+. In this chain, TRBV13 is recombined with TRBJ2-7, with no confident D gene call. The sequence was obtained from a man between 18 and 29 years old in good health. Some clones in this sample may be carry-over from other donors' samples. The nucleotide sequence reads as follows: TGTGCCAGCAGCGCCGATCTAGACTACGAGCAGTACTTC. Its coded protein is CASSADLDYEQYF. Beyond the CDR3, the reference TRBV13 and TRBJ2-7 genes provide the residues; the full variable domain reads: AAGVIQSPRHLIKEKRETATLKCYPIPRHDTVYWYQQGPGQDPQFLISFYEKMQSDKGSIPDRFSAQQFSDYHSELNMSSLELGDSALYFCASSADLDYEQYFGPGTRLTVT.